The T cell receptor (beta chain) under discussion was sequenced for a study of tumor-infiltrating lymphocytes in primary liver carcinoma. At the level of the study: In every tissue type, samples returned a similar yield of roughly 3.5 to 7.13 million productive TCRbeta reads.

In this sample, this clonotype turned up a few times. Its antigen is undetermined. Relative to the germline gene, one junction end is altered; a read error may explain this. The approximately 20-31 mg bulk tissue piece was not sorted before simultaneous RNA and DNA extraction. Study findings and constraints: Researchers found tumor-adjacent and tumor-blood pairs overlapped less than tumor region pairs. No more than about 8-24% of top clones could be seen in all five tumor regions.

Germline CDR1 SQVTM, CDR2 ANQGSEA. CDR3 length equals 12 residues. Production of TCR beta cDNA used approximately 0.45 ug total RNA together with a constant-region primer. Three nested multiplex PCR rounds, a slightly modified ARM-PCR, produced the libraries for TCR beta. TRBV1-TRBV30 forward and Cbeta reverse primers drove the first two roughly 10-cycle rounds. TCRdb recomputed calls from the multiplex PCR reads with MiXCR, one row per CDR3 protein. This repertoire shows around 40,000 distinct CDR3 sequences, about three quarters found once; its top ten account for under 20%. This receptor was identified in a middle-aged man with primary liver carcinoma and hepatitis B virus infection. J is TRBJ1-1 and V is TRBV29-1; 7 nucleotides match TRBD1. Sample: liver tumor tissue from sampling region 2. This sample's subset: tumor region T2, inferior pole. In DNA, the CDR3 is TGCAGCGTTATCAGGGGGAATACTGACGCTCTCTTT. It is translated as CSVIRGNTDALF.